This TCR beta chain was captured by sequencing in a study of T cell repertoires in ileal Crohn's disease. With 0 bases removed from V and 2 bases from J, the gap between germline ends came to 10 bases. This CDR3 contains 15 residues. Germline values: CDR1 SGHVS, CDR2 FQNEAQ. Assay: immunoSEQ multiplex PCR; the TCRdb copy retains only in-frame clones and omits some. The data show 15,000 to 20,000 clones, about 93% seen once. The clonotype was recovered from an adult with Crohn's disease. The rearrangement links TRBV7-8 to TRBJ1-1; possible D gene TRBD1, 5 bases. Sequencing was carried out using ileal tissue. This CDR3 is CASSLARQGNTEAFF. The CDR3 DNA is TGTGCCAGCAGCTTAGCGCGGCAGGGAAACACTGAAGCTTTCTTT.